The clone carrying this TCR beta chain has only a few counts. What it binds is not known. Regions amplified from RNA transcripts were the TCR beta CDR3 regions. Using the HTBI primer set, a first-round RT-PCR was run on the TCR CDR3. TCRdb itself ran the multiplex PCR reads through MiXCR, one entry per CDR3 protein. There are 300,000 to 400,000 distinct CDR3 sequences in the sample; about 18% occur only once, and 40% lies in the top ten. Trimming shortened V by 2 bases and J by 9 bases, and 5 bases separated the two germline ends. The CDR3 spans 12 residues. Per the germline V gene, CDR1 is SGHTA and CDR2 is FQGNSA. This record belongs to a study of T cells in Graves' hyperthyroidism and ophthalmopathy. About the research overall: Sampling of peripheral blood happened at initial diagnosis, prior to any treatment. Findings and limits, study-wide: In the blood, most expanded thyroid clonotypes above 0.001 appeared as well.

Those patients with uncontrolled infection, other autoimmune disease, pregnancy or lactation were excluded. The chain couples TRBV7-2 to TRBJ1-6; D is uncertain. The clonotype comes from a man between 18 and 29 years old with Graves' ophthalmopathy. Sequences were obtained from blood. This CDR3 is CASSLFPSPLHF. The CDR3 DNA sequence: TGTGCCAGCAGCTTATTTCCTTCACCCCTCCACTTT.